The clone carrying this TCR beta chain has just a few counts. Assay: immunoSEQ multiplex PCR; the TCRdb copy retains only in-frame clones and omits some. The table includes some 120,000 clones, 87% detected once. The data were obtained in a study of control samples from healthy donors and cancer patients. V dropped 8 bases and J dropped 9 bases, with 14 bases sitting between them. The CDR3 is 13 residues long. The germline V gene encodes CDR1 LNHDA and CDR2 SQIVND (reference sequence). The sequencing sample was made of blood. The V call is TRBV19, the J call TRBJ1-6; D not resolved. The sequence derives from a man aged 35 to 55 in good health. The CDR3 here is CASAGSKASPLHF. CDR3 DNA sequence: TGTGCCAGTGCGGGTTCCAAAGCTTCACCCCTCCACTTT.